The 27 T cell receptor beta chains reported below all come from one sample, sequenced in a study of cytomegalovirus exposure and HLA in healthy donors. Researchers ran the PCR with 60 Vbeta and 13 Jbeta primers. Libraries were prepared by immunoSEQ multiplex PCR; TCRdb keeps only in-frame clonotypes and omits some of them. The specimen's table records 150,000 to 250,000 clones. The sequenced material came from PBMCs. The source of these receptors is a boy younger than 18 in good health and CMV-seronegative.

The chain carries TRBV4-1 and TRBJ1-2, with 11 bases that match TRBD1. The CDR3 totals 15 residues. With V trimmed by 4 bases and J by 8 bases, 9 bases remained unmatched. Germline lookup yields CDR1 MGHRA and CDR2 YSYEKL. The CDR3 sequence: CASSPMDRGQGGYTF. As DNA, the CDR3 is TGCGCCAGCAGCCCAATGGACAGGGGGCAAGGGGGCTACACCTTC.

V gene TRBV2 combines with J gene TRBJ2-1; 8 bases are shared with TRBD2. CDR1 is SNHLY, CDR2 FYNNEI, per germline. The ends lost 6 bases at V and 4 bases at J; junction bases unmatched: 8. CDR3 length: 15 residues. The chain's CDR3 is CASRVAGLVYNEQFF. CDR3 bases: TGTGCCAGCAGGGTAGCGGGGCTAGTTTACAATGAGCAGTTCTTC.

This chain connects TRBV2 to TRBJ2-1; TRBD2 agrees at 11 bases. The germline V gene encodes CDR1 SNHLY and CDR2 FYNNEI. The CDR3 extends over 15 amino acids. J lost 15 bases, V lost 5 bases, and 15 bases had no gene match. The CDR3 nucleotides are TGTGCCAGCAGTCCCGGGTCGGTAGCGGGGGGGCTGCGGTTCTTC. Its protein product is CASSPGSVAGGLRFF.

The rearrangement uses TRBV7-2 and TRBJ1-3, with 7 bases that match TRBD1. The trim removed 2 bases at V and 5 bases at J, leaving 6 bases unmatched. Germline CDR1 reads SGHTA; CDR2 reads FQGNSA. The CDR3 is 15 amino acids. CDR3 DNA sequence: TGTGCCAGCAGCTTACGCGGACAGGAGAGAAACACCATATATTTT. It codes for CASSLRGQERNTIYF.

V usage is TRBV29-1 and J usage is TRBJ1-1; maybe TRBD1 (6 bases). The CDR3 has 14 amino acids. In germline, CDR1 is SQVTM, CDR2 ANQGSEA. V dropped 7 bases and J dropped 5 bases, with 20 bases sitting between them. The CDR3 coding sequence is TGCAGCGCATTGGGGGACACCCTTCTTACTGAAGCTTTCTTT. As protein: CSALGDTLLTEAFF.

The gene calls are TRBV6-1 and TRBJ1-4; D may be TRBD1 (6 bases). The CDR3 runs 17 residues. Germline loops: CDR1 MNHNS, CDR2 SASEGT. Trimming removed 4 bases from V and 0 bases from J, with 15 bases in between. The CDR3 sequence is CASSGGQIAATNEKLFF. The CDR3 bases are TGTGCCAGCAGTGGCGGACAGATTGCTGCAACTAATGAAAAACTGTTTTTT.

The rearrangement uses TRBV29-1 and TRBJ2-1; D may be TRBD2 (7 bases). The CDR3 spans 13 residues. The V end was cut by 7 bases, the J end by 9 bases, with 19 bases between. CDR1 is SQVTM and CDR2 is ANQGSEA in the germline V gene. For the CDR3, the DNA is TGCAGCGGGGAGGGGGGACTATCTCCTGAGCAGTTCTTC. Protein sequence: CSGEGGLSPEQFF.

The chain couples TRBV11-2 to TRBJ1-2; the D gene is possibly TRBD1 (6 bases). CDR1 and CDR2 from the germline V gene are SGHAT and FQNNGV. Trimming stripped 2 bases from V and 8 bases from J, with 12 bases between. The CDR3 sequence is 13 residues long. CDR3 sequence (DNA): TGTGCCAGCAGCTTAAAAGGGGGTGAAGGCTACACCTTC. As protein: CASSLKGGEGYTF.

J is TRBJ2-7 and V is TRBV29-1; weak D call: TRBD2 (5 bases). CDR1 and CDR2 (germline): SQVTM, ANQGSEA. Trimming cost V 4 bases and J 3 bases, with 13 bases left between them. The CDR3 totals 13 residues. The CDR3 bases are TGCAGCGTTGTCCGGGAAGACCTCTACGAGCAGTACTTC. The encoded protein is CSVVREDLYEQYF.

The CDR3 coding sequence is TGTGCCAGCAGCTGGGACAGGACCTACGAGCAGTACTTC. The encoded protein is CASSWDRTYEQYF. This chain connects TRBV5-6 to TRBJ2-7; TRBD1 agrees at 8 bases. The CDR3 contains 13 residues. Germline assignment: CDR1 SGHDT and CDR2 YYEEEE. The V and J ends lost 3 bases and 2 bases, in that order; junction bases with no gene match: 1.

This chain links TRBV9 with TRBJ1-4; the match to TRBD1 covers 8 bases. With 4 bases clipped from V and 7 bases from J, the junction kept 15 bases outside the gene matches. The germline V gene encodes CDR1 SGDLS and CDR2 YYNGEE. This CDR3 region has 17 residues. Written as DNA, the CDR3 is TGTGCCAGCAGCTACCAAGCGGTCGGACAGGGAGGTGAAAAACTGTTTTTT. Its translation is CASSYQAVGQGGEKLFF.

The rearrangement links TRBV7-9 to TRBJ1-4; TRBD1 agrees at 7 bases. CDR1 is SEHNR, CDR2 FQNEAQ, per germline (reference sequence). The CDR3 is 13 amino acids. V trimming: 5 bases; J trimming: 5 bases; junction bases outside the gene matches: 2. CDR3 nucleotides: TGTGCCAGCAGCGGGACAGTAAATGAAAAACTGTTTTTT. Protein: CASSGTVNEKLFF.

This rearrangement joins TRBV6-6 to TRBJ1-1; D gene ambiguous. Trimming cost V 7 bases and J 1 base, with 19 bases left between them. Germline V lookup: CDR1 MNHNY, CDR2 SVGAGI (reference sequence). The CDR3 loop spans 16 amino acids. DNA for the CDR3: TGTGCCAGCATCACAGTCGACCGGGGATGGAACACTGAAGCTTTCTTT. It translates to CASITVDRGWNTEAFF.

This sequence joins TRBV5-4 and TRBJ1-2; TRBD1 aligns across 12 bases. V dropped 0 bases and J dropped 5; count of bases not matched to a gene: 8. This CDR3 is built from 17 residues. Germline V CDR1 and CDR2: SGHNT, YYREEE (reference sequence). CDR3 protein: CASSLGGTGGARYGYTF. The CDR3, as DNA: TGTGCCAGCAGCTTGGGTGGGACAGGGGGCGCACGGTATGGCTACACCTTC.

The chain recombines TRBV14 with TRBJ1-1; TRBD1 matches at 9 bases. Germline loops: CDR1 SGHDN, CDR2 FVKESK. J was trimmed by 1 base and V by 4 bases; bases with no gene match: 7. CDR3 length equals 16 residues. CDR3 region: CASSRRDRAGNTEAFF. As DNA, the CDR3 is TGTGCCAGCAGCCGCCGGGACAGGGCGGGGAACACTGAAGCTTTCTTT. Combining the CDR3 with reference TRBV14 and TRBJ1-1 gives the whole variable domain EAGVTQFPSHSVIEKGQTVTLRCDPISGHDNLYWYRRVMGKEIKFLLHFVKESKQDESGMPNNRFLAERTGGTYSTLKVQPAELEDSGVYFCASSRRDRAGNTEAFFGQGTRLTVV.

The chain combines TRBV5-6 with TRBJ1-1, with a weak D call TRBD1 (5 bases). The CDR3 has 15 amino acids. Trimming pared 4 bases from V and 4 bases from J, leaving 17 bases between. Germline CDR1 reads SGHDT; CDR2 reads YYEEEE. The CDR3 sequence: CASSRPLGGVTEAFF. The CDR3 DNA is TGTGCCAGCAGCCGACCCCTGGGGGGAGTCACTGAAGCTTTCTTT.

The chain has TRBV4-1 and TRBJ1-5; D unclear. V gave up 3 bases and J gave up 0 bases, with 6 bases separating them. The CDR3 length is 14 residues. Germline V gene data show CDR1 as MGHRA and CDR2 as YSYEKL. CDR3 coding DNA: TGCGCCAGCAGCCATTTCGGTAGCAATCAGCCCCAGCATTTT. Amino acid sequence: CASSHFGSNQPQHF.

The V and J genes are TRBV6-5 and TRBJ2-7, with TRBD1 matching over 12 bases. Trimming took 6 bases from V and 6 from J; bases not matched to a gene: 9. This CDR3 contains 15 residues. Per the germline V gene, CDR1 is MNHEY and CDR2 is SVGAGI. The CDR3 spells CASRPPGQGAGEQYF. CDR3 bases: TGTGCCAGCAGGCCACCGGGACAGGGGGCGGGCGAGCAGTACTTC.

The chain employs TRBV11-2 and TRBJ2-5, with 11 bases matching TRBD2. Germline V gives CDR1 SGHAT, CDR2 FQNNGV. V gave up 5 bases and J gave up 4 bases; unmatched junction bases: 3. The CDR3 contains 14 residues. CDR3 nucleotide sequence: TGTGCCAGCAGCCTAGCGGGGGGAGGAGAGACCCAGTACTTC. As protein: CASSLAGGGETQYF. Drawing the rest from reference TRBV11-2 and TRBJ2-5, the complete variable domain is EAGVAQSPRYKIIEKRQSVAFWCNPISGHATLYWYQQILGQGPKLLIQFQNNGVVDDSQLPKDRFSAERLKGVDSTLKIQPAKLEDSAVYLCASSLAGGGETQYFGPGTRLLVL.

This chain's CDR3 is CASSSPTSYHEQYF. In nucleotides, the CDR3 is TGTGCCAGCAGCTCCCCGACTAGTTACCACGAGCAGTACTTC. This sequence joins TRBV5-6 and TRBJ2-7; maybe TRBD2 (6 bases). CDR3 length equals 14 residues. CDR1 is SGHDT, CDR2 YYEEEE, per germline. V was shortened by 3 bases and J by 5 bases, with 15 bases between the two germline ends.

The rearrangement uses TRBV7-2 and TRBJ1-4; D is uncertain. The germline CDR1 and CDR2 sequences are SGHTA and FQGNSA. CDR3 length equals 15 residues. V was pared by 1 base and J by 2 bases, with 8 bases between. CDR3 sequence: CASSLVLWTNEKLFF. The CDR3 DNA sequence: TGTGCCAGCAGCTTAGTACTTTGGACTAATGAAAAACTGTTTTTT.

V and J are TRBV5-4 and TRBJ1-1, with 7 bases matching TRBD1. The V gene's germline CDR1 is SGHNT and CDR2 YYREEE (reference sequence). Germline trimming cut 2 bases from V and 3 bases from J; bases unmatched to any gene: 4. The CDR3 has 14 amino acids. The CDR3 DNA sequence: TGTGCCAGCAGCTTACAGGGGACCCACACTGAAGCTTTCTTT. The encoded protein is CASSLQGTHTEAFF.

A remark on this clone: This CDR3 is also generated by other DNA sequences in the sample. The chain has TRBV28 and TRBJ2-5; 12 nucleotides align to TRBD2. The CDR3 is 15 amino acids. From germline, CDR1 is MDHEN and CDR2 SYDVKM. V shed 2 bases and J 2 bases; nucleotides not matched to a gene: 0. Written as DNA, the CDR3 is TGTGCCAGCAGTTTAACTAGCGGGGGGCAAGAGACCCAGTACTTC. As protein: CASSLTSGGQETQYF.

This chain joins TRBV30 and TRBJ2-7; TRBD1 aligns across 11 bases. V lost 5 bases, J lost 7 bases, and 10 bases stayed unmatched. Germline loops: CDR1 GTSNPN, CDR2 SVGIG (reference sequence). The CDR3 has 14 residues. The CDR3 protein is CAWDRDRGISEQYF. The CDR3 DNA reads as TGTGCCTGGGACCGGGACAGGGGGATCTCGGAGCAGTACTTC.

J is TRBJ2-3 and V is TRBV7-6; D unclear. Per the germline V gene, CDR1 is SGHVS and CDR2 is FNYEAQ. The CDR3 has 16 amino acids. The V end lost 5 bases, the J end lost 6 bases, and 21 bases lay between the germline ends. Here the CDR3 reads CASSTPLTQSDDTQYF. CDR3 DNA: TGTGCCAGCAGCACCCCACTAACCCAGTCGGATGATACGCAGTATTTT.

The rearrangement links TRBV6-1 to TRBJ2-3, with 7 nucleotides matching TRBD2. CDR3 size: 16 residues. Germline V gene sequence: CDR1 MNHNS, CDR2 SASEGT. V dropped 0 bases and J dropped 4; count of bases not matched to a gene: 7. CDR3 sequence reads: CASSEAIRLAADTQYF. DNA of the CDR3: TGTGCCAGCAGTGAAGCAATTCGACTAGCAGCAGATACGCAGTATTTT.

The chain combines TRBV27 with TRBJ2-3; 12 bases agree with TRBD2. Germline V gene sequence: CDR1 MNHEY, CDR2 SMNVEV (reference sequence). V gave up 5 bases and J gave up 2 bases; unmatched junction bases: 5. The CDR3 totals 16 residues. The CDR3 is CASSNGLAGTTDTQYF. The CDR3 bases are TGTGCCAGCAGTAACGGACTAGCGGGGACCACAGATACGCAGTATTTT.